This T cell receptor (beta chain) was captured by sequencing in a study of PD-1 blockade in classical Hodgkin lymphoma. Findings and caveats of the study: What drove the repertoire differences, possibly disease activity or prior therapy, has not been defined. Complete responders entered with baseline diversity on par with newly diagnosed patients, the results showed.

About this clone itself: What it binds is unknown.

There was relapse after autologous stem cell transplantation in every patient, and there was variation in brentuximab vedotin exposure. The V gene end was trimmed by 4 bases and the J gene end by 5 bases; junction bases not matched to a gene: 8. CDR3 size: 15 residues. The germline gives CDR1 WSHSY, CDR2 SAAADI. Sequenced by immunoSEQ multiplex PCR; TCRdb stores in-frame clones only, minus some. The sample holds 46,000 or so clones, 88% seen once. The source material was peripheral blood mononuclear cells (PBMCs), sampled at baseline. The source is a human donor with classical Hodgkin lymphoma. The V gene is TRBV10-2, the J gene TRBJ2-5, with 9 bases lining up with TRBD1. The CDR3 region has the DNA TGCGCCAGCAGTGCCTACAGGGGGCGGTGGGAGACCCAGTACTTC. Amino acids: CASSAYRGRWETQYF.